This is a list of T cell receptor beta chains from one sample in a study of cytomegalovirus exposure and HLA in healthy donors. Generated by immunoSEQ multiplex PCR, the TCRdb table keeps only in-frame clones and is missing some. This sample carries 150,000 or so clones, around 79% of them seen once, and the ten largest clones take around 15%. The sample taken for sequencing was PBMCs. These receptors all stem from a man between 50 and 59 years old in good health and CMV-seropositive. Each CDR3 is given with its conserved first and last residue.

>TRBV15
CATSRNRGRGEKLFF
>TRBV7-6
CASSLPGGNEQFF
>TRBV28
CAHSTGFYGYTF
>TRBV6-5
CASSYADRQETQYF
>TRBV2
CASSDYSMNTEAFF
>TRBV28
CASSPPTGLTKNIQYF
>TRBV4-1
CASSQESRGRREKLFF
>TRBV19
CASSIDPDRVSNQPQHF
>TRBV7-2
CASSFPRYGYTF
>TRBV9
CASSVGNRETQYF
>TRBV6-5
CASSLWTSGGETQYF